This entry lists 17 T cell receptor beta chains sequenced from one sample in a study of blood T cell repertoires in COVID-19. The table came from immunoSEQ multiplex PCR; TCRdb's copy has only in-frame clones and leaves some out. The data hold 60,000 to 65,000 clones, with about 80% observed a single time. The sample was peripheral blood. These receptors originate from a woman of 80 years or more with acute or convalescent COVID-19.

This clone was observed many times. J is TRBJ1-2 and V is TRBV11-2; D might be TRBD1 (6 bases). V was clipped by 1 base and J by 3 bases, with 12 bases between them. The CDR3 loop spans 15 amino acids. Germline lookup yields CDR1 SGHAT and CDR2 FQNNGV. DNA of the CDR3: TGTGCCAGCAGCTTAGGCAGGGGCAGATACTATGGCTACACCTTC. Its protein is CASSLGRGRYYGYTF.

V gene TRBV19 combines with J gene TRBJ1-5, with D possibly matching TRBD1 (6 bases). CDR1 and CDR2 (germline): LNHDA, SQIVND (reference sequence). V was cut by 8 bases and J by 9 bases, with 20 bases left in between. The CDR3 runs to 14 residues. CDR3 bases: TGTGCCAGTGGGAGGGGGAATGGAAAAGGGCCCCAGCATTTT. Residues: CASGRGNGKGPQHF.

The V and J genes are TRBV4-2 and TRBJ1-3, with D hard to call. From germline, CDR1 is LGHNA and CDR2 YNFKEQ. CDR3 length: 16 residues. V was cut by 2 bases and J by 0 bases, with 11 bases left in between. CDR3 sequence reads: CASSQNSLSSGNTIYF. The CDR3 region has the DNA TGTGCCAGCAGCCAAAATTCTCTCAGCTCTGGAAACACCATATATTTT.

The rearrangement links TRBV5-4 to TRBJ2-7; possible D gene TRBD1, 5 bases. Germline CDR1 and CDR2: SGHNT and YYREEE (reference sequence). V lost 1 base and J lost 3, with 11 bases in between. The CDR3 length is 14 residues. CDR3 in amino acids: CASSLLRGSYEQYF. CDR3 DNA: TGTGCCAGCAGCTTGTTAAGGGGCAGCTACGAGCAGTACTTC.

The sample holds one count of this clone. This chain joins TRBV19 and TRBJ1-1, with D possibly matching TRBD1 (5 bases). CDR3 length: 15 residues. Germline CDR1 is LNHDA and CDR2 is SQIVND (reference sequence). Trimming shortened V by 5 bases and J by 6 bases, and 19 bases separated the two germline ends. The CDR3, as DNA: TGTGCCAGTAGTCCAAGGGGCAGGTTGAGCGCTGAAGCTTTCTTT. Residues: CASSPRGRLSAEAFF.

The V call is TRBV9, the J call TRBJ2-7; D is possibly TRBD2 (5 bases). The CDR3 spans 13 residues. V was clipped by 7 bases and J by 1 base, with 12 bases between them. Per germline, CDR1 SGDLS and CDR2 YYNGEE. CDR3 loop: CASGSGASYEQYF. The CDR3 bases are TGTGCCAGCGGAAGCGGAGCTTCCTACGAGCAGTACTTC.

The chain is built from TRBV18 and TRBJ1-3, with 8 bases that match TRBD1. Germline V gene lookup returns CDR1 KGHSH and CDR2 LQKENI. The CDR3 is made up of 18 amino acids. V lost 3 bases, J lost 0 bases, and 10 bases stayed unmatched. CDR3 in amino acids: CASSPGQGYSSSGNTIYF. The CDR3 DNA is TGTGCCAGCTCACCCGGACAGGGATATTCCTCCTCTGGAAACACCATATATTTT.

The chain combines TRBV7-8 with TRBJ1-4; 12 nucleotides match TRBD1. The V and J ends lost 4 bases and 3 bases, in that order; junction bases with no gene match: 3. Germline CDR1 reads SGHVS; CDR2 reads FQNEAQ. The length of the CDR3 is 16 residues. The CDR3, as DNA: TGTGCCAGCAGCTCGGGACAGGGGGCGGCTAATGAAAAACTGTTTTTT. This encodes CASSSGQGAANEKLFF.

V usage is TRBV5-1 and J usage is TRBJ2-1; 10 nucleotides line up with TRBD2. Germline V gene data show CDR1 as SGHRS and CDR2 as YFSETQ. The J segment lost 8 bases and the V segment lost 1 base, leaving 6 bases of the junction unmatched. CDR3 size: 15 residues. The CDR3 here is CASSLRLAGDDEQFF. CDR3 bases: TGCGCCAGCAGCTTGCGGCTAGCGGGAGATGATGAGCAGTTCTTC.

This clone was found a few times. This chain uses TRBV4-2 with TRBJ1-2; 7 bases agree with TRBD1. After removal of 4 bases from V and 0 bases from J, the junction contained 23 bases not matched to a gene. The germline gives CDR1 LGHNA, CDR2 YNFKEQ. The CDR3 is 21 residues long. The CDR3, as DNA: TGTGCCAGCAGCCTTAGACAGGGTATAAATGTCTTGGATATAGCTAACTATGGCTACACCTTC. This encodes CASSLRQGINVLDIANYGYTF.

The chain recombines TRBV3-1 (or the pseudogene TRBV3-2) with TRBJ1-5, with 7 bases aligning to TRBD1. J was trimmed by 8 bases and V by 1 base; bases with no gene match: 8. This CDR3 is 15 amino acids long. Germline V lookup: CDR1 LGHDT, CDR2 YNNKEL (reference sequence). This CDR3 is CASSQGDSPLEPQHF. CDR3 bases: TGTGCCAGCAGCCAAGGGGACAGCCCCCTCGAGCCCCAGCATTTT.

V gene TRBV19 combines with J gene TRBJ1-5, with D maybe TRBD1 (5 bases). This CDR3 spans 14 amino acids. V dropped 2 bases and J dropped 5 bases, with 10 bases sitting between them. Germline loops: CDR1 LNHDA, CDR2 SQIVND (reference sequence). This chain's CDR3 is CASSINRGDQPQHF. CDR3 DNA: TGTGCCAGTAGTATAAATCGGGGGGATCAGCCCCAGCATTTT.

In this sample, this clone turned up a few times. The chain joins TRBV5-1 to TRBJ1-1, with D possibly matching TRBD1 (5 bases). Trimming took 3 bases from V and 4 from J, leaving 16 bases between them. The CDR3 length is 15 residues. Germline-derived CDR1 and CDR2 are SGHRS and YFSETQ. The chain's CDR3 is CASSSAGRSSTEAFF. CDR3 bases: TGCGCCAGCAGCTCCGCAGGGCGGTCATCCACTGAAGCTTTCTTT.

The chain carries TRBV24-1 and TRBJ2-1; D remains unclear. This CDR3 comprises 14 residues. Germline V gene lookup returns CDR1 KGHDR and CDR2 SFDVKD. Between the trimmed V and J ends, which lost 3 bases and 5 bases, there was a span of 10 bases. CDR3 sequence: CATSDTRVNNEQFF. As DNA, the CDR3 is TGTGCCACCAGTGATACCCGAGTAAACAATGAGCAGTTCTTC.

This clone was recorded only once. The rearrangement uses TRBV4-1 and TRBJ2-1; 8 bases line up with TRBD2. In germline, CDR1 is MGHRA, CDR2 YSYEKL. This CDR3 spans 17 amino acids. The junction had 11 bases not matched to a gene; V was cut back by 3 bases and J by 4 bases. The CDR3 DNA reads as TGCGCCAGCAGCCATCCCTCGGGGGGGTGGGTTTACAATGAGCAGTTCTTC. It translates to CASSHPSGGWVYNEQFF.

This clone was counted a few times. The chain combines TRBV2 with TRBJ1-2; unclear D gene. Germline-derived CDR1 and CDR2 are SNHLY and FYNNEI. Trimming pared 6 bases from V and 5 bases from J, leaving 13 bases between. This CDR3 is built from 13 residues. CDR3: CASSGSLGYGYTF. The CDR3 nucleotides read TGTGCCAGCAGCGGGTCTCTAGGATATGGCTACACCTTC. Based on the CDR3 plus reference TRBV2 and TRBJ1-2, the full variable domain is EPEVTQTPSHQVTQMGQEVILRCVPISNHLYFYWYRQILGQKVEFLVSFYNNEISEKSEIFDDQFSVERPDGSNFTLKIRSTKLEDSAMYFCASSGSLGYGYTFGSGTRLTVV.

The chain uses TRBV7-8 and TRBJ2-4; 10 bases are a match to TRBD2. The CDR3 runs 15 residues. V lost 5 bases to trimming and J lost 14 bases; unmatched junction nucleotides: 15. In germline, CDR1 is SGHVS, CDR2 FQNEAQ. CDR3 region: CASSQSAGGPSGEYF. CDR3 nucleotide sequence: TGTGCCAGCAGCCAATCAGCGGGAGGGCCCTCAGGCGAGTACTTC.